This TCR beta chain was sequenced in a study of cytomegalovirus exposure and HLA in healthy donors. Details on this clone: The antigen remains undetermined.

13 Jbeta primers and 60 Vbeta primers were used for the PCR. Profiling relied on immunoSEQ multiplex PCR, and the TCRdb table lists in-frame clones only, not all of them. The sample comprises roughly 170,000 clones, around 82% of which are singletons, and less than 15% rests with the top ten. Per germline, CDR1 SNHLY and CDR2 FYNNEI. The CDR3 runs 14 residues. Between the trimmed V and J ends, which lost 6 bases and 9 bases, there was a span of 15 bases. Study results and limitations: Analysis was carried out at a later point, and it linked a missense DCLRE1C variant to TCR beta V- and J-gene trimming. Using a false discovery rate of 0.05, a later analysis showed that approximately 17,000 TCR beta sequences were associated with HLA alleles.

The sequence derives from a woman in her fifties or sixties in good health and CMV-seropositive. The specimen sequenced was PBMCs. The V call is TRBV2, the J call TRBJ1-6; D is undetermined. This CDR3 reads CASRSRSLVSPLHF. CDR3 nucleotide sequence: TGTGCCAGCAGGTCTCGGTCGCTTGTTTCACCCCTCCACTTT.